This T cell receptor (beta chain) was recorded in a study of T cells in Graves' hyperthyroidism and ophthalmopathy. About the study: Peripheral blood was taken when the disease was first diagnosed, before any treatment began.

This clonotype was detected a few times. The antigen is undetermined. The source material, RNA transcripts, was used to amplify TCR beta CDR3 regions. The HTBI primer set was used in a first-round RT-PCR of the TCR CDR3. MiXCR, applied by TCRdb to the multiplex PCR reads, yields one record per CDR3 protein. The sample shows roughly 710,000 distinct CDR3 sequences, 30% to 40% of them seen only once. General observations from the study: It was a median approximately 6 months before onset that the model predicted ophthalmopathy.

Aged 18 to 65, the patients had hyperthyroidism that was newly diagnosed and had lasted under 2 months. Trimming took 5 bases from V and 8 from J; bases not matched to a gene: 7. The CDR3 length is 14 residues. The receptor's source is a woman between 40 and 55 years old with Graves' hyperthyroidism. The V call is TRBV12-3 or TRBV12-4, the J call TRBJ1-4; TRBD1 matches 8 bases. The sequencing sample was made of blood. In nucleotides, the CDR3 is TGTGCCAGCAGTCCGGACAGGGTGTACGAAAAACTGTTTTTT. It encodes CASSPDRVYEKLFF.